This T cell receptor beta chain was sequenced for a study of vaccination effects on CD4 cells after COVID-19. Study findings and constraints: Cross-reactivity toward common cold coronaviruses was confined to only 1 of 255 vaccine-induced clones in healthy vaccinees.

V lost 0 bases, J lost 0 bases, and 9 bases lay in between. The CDR3 has 17 amino acids. Germline assignment: CDR1 LGHDT and CDR2 YNNKEL (reference sequence). After expansion with viral peptide pools in the ViraFEST assay, antigen-specific CD4+ T cells were sequenced. After roughly 9 days in culture, the CD4+ T cells were isolated. As their vaccination, participants received two doses of either BNT162b2 or mRNA-1273. In regard to this clone: Its antigen is unidentified.

Sequenced by immunoSEQ multiplex PCR; TCRdb stores in-frame clones only, minus some. Of approximately 26,000 clones in the sample, 69% were seen once. The TCR comes from a human donor who received a COVID-19 vaccine. The chain has TRBV3-1 (or the pseudogene TRBV3-2) and TRBJ2-6; D is unresolved. The material was CD4+ T cells from PBMCs cultured with SARS-CoV-2 spike peptides, obtained after COVID-19 vaccination. CDR3 sequence reads: CASSQEGGSSGANVLTF. For the CDR3, the DNA is TGTGCCAGCAGCCAAGAGGGCGGTAGCTCTGGGGCCAACGTCCTGACTTTC.